This T cell receptor beta chain was captured in a study of blood T cell repertoires in COVID-19. Study overall: Sources were T cells, B-cell-depleted T cells, or PBMCs; the material itself was cDNA or gDNA.

Germline values: CDR1 MDHEN, CDR2 SYDVKM. The CDR3 is made up of 13 amino acids. With 6 bases removed from V and 2 bases from J, the gap between germline ends came to 11 bases. Sequenced by immunoSEQ multiplex PCR; TCRdb stores in-frame clones only, minus some. The sample consists of 150,000 or so clones, about four fifths of them appearing once. The chain recombines TRBV28 with TRBJ2-7; weak D call: TRBD2 (6 bases). The material sequenced was peripheral blood. The sequence derives from a woman in her sixties with acute or convalescent COVID-19. The CDR3 DNA sequence: TGTGCCAGCAGCCCTAGCGATACCTACGAGCAGTACTTC. It yields the protein CASSPSDTYEQYF. Based on the CDR3 plus reference TRBV28 and TRBJ2-7, the full variable domain is DVKVTQSSRYLVKRTGEKVFLECVQDMDHENMFWYRQDPGLGLRLIYFSYDVKMKEKGDIPEGYSVSREKKERFSLILESASTNQTSMYLCASSPSDTYEQYFGPGTRLTVT.